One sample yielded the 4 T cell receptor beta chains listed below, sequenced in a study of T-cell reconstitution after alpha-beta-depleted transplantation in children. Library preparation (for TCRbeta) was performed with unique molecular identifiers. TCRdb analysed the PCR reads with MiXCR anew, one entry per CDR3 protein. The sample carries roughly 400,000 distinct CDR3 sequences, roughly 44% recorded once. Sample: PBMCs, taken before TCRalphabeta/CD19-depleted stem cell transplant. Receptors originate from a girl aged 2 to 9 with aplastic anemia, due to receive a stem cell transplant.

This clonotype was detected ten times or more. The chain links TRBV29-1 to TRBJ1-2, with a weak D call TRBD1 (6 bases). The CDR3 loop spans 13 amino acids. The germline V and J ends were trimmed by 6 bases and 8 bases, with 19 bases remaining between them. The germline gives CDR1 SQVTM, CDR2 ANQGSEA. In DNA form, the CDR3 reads TGCAGCGTGGACCCGGACAGACGCGAAGGCTACACCTTC. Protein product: CSVDPDRREGYTF.

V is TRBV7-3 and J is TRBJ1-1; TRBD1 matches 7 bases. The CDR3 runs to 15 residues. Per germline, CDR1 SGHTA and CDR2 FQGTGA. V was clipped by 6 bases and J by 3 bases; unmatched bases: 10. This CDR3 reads CASRYDPGGHTEAFF. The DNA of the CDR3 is TGTGCCAGCAGATACGACCCAGGGGGACACACTGAAGCTTTCTTT.

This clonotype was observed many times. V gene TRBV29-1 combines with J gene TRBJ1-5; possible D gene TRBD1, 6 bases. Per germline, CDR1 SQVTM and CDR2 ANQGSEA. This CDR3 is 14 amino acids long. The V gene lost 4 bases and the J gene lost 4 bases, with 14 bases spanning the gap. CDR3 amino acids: CSVAWPGVNQPQHF. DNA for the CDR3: TGCAGCGTTGCTTGGCCAGGGGTGAATCAGCCCCAGCATTTT.

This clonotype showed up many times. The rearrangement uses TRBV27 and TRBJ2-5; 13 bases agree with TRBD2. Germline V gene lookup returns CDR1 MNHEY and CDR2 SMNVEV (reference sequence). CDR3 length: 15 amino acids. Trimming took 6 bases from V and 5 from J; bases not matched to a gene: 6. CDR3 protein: CASRLGLAGEETQYF. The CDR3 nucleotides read TGTGCCAGCAGGCTCGGACTAGCGGGAGAGGAGACCCAGTACTTC.